A single sample gave rise to the 21 T cell receptor beta chains below, sequenced in a study of shared clonotypes between healthy human individuals. Sequencing was performed with immunoSEQ multiplex PCR; in TCRdb, only in-frame clones are kept and a portion is missing. In the table there are about a million clones, 70% to 85% of which are singletons. Specimen: memory CD4+ T cells sorted from blood. Subset: CD45RA-negative fraction. These TCRs come from a man between 18 and 29 years old in good health.

V and J are TRBV11-1 and TRBJ1-1; TRBD1 is a possible D gene (6 bases). The CDR3 is made up of 15 amino acids. Trimming left V 1 base short and J 2 bases short, with 11 bases between. Germline loops: CDR1 SGHAT, CDR2 FQDESV (reference sequence). Here the CDR3 DNA reads TGTGCCAGCAGCTTAGTTGGGGGCCGAAACACTGAAGCTTTCTTT. The encoded protein is CASSLVGGRNTEAFF.

On this clone itself: A much larger clone is a single base away; this may be a read error. This sample includes further DNA sequences coding for the same CDR3. This chain connects TRBV7-9 to TRBJ2-7; D is undetermined. The CDR3 extends over 12 amino acids. The V end was cut by 3 bases, the J end by 0 bases, with 3 bases between. Germline V CDR1 and CDR2: SEHNR, FQNEAQ (reference sequence). The CDR3 DNA reads as TGTGCCAGCAGCTTGGTCTCCTACGAGCAGTACTTC. Its translation: CASSLVSYEQYF.

Worth noting for this clone: At one of its ends the junction is not consistent with the germline gene, which may arise from a read error. The chain carries TRBV7-7 and TRBJ2-7; TRBD1 is a possible D gene (5 bases). The CDR3 totals 14 residues. Per the germline V gene, CDR1 is SSHAT and CDR2 is FNYEAQ (reference sequence). The CDR3 loop reads CASSKQDGVGEQYF. As DNA, the CDR3 is TGTGCTAGCAGTAAACAGGATGGGGTTGGAGAGCAGTACTTC.

The rearrangement joins TRBV14 to TRBJ1-4; TRBD1 might be the D (6 bases). The V end lost 6 bases, the J end lost 0 bases, and 14 bases lay between the germline ends. Germline V gene sequence: CDR1 SGHDN, CDR2 FVKESK. This CDR3 region has 16 residues. The CDR3 nucleotides are TGTGCCAGCAGTTACAGGGTCACCTCAACTAATGAAAAACTGTTTTTT. It is translated as CASSYRVTSTNEKLFF.

The rearrangement uses TRBV6-5 and TRBJ2-1; 9 bases match TRBD1. Germline values: CDR1 MNHEY, CDR2 SVGAGI. This CDR3 is 12 amino acids long. The trim removed 11 bases at V and 13 bases at J, leaving 12 bases unmatched. CDR3 sequence (DNA): TGTGCCGCTAAAACCGGGACAGGGTATCAGTTCTTC. Amino acid sequence: CAAKTGTGYQFF.

Note on this clone: This sample also contains other DNA sequences that code for the same CDR3. The chain combines TRBV5-1 with TRBJ2-1; possibly TRBD1 for D (6 bases). Between the trimmed V and J ends, which lost 4 bases and 10 bases, there was a span of 9 bases. The CDR3 loop spans 11 amino acids. CDR1 SGHRS and CDR2 YFSETQ come from the germline V gene. In nucleotides, the CDR3 is TGCGCCAGCAGCCTACAGGGAGAGCAGTTCTTC. This sequence encodes CASSLQGEQFF.

This clone has ten or more counts. The rearrangement uses TRBV19 and TRBJ2-3; no firm D call. This CDR3 contains 13 residues. V lost 3 bases and J 4 bases, leaving 8 bases between the germline ends. Germline loops: CDR1 LNHDA, CDR2 SQIVND (reference sequence). CDR3 amino acids: CASSMQLADTQYF. The CDR3, as DNA: TGTGCCAGTAGTATGCAGCTCGCAGATACGCAGTATTTT.

The gene calls are TRBV28 and TRBJ1-2; no firm D call. Trimming shortened V by 4 bases and J by 4 bases, and 13 bases separated the two germline ends. CDR3 length: 14 amino acids. CDR1 and CDR2 (germline): MDHEN, SYDVKM. The DNA of the CDR3 is TGTGCCAGCAGTTCCGTCGAGGGTAGCTATGGCTACACCTTC. Protein product: CASSSVEGSYGYTF.

Written as DNA, the CDR3 is TGCGCCAGCAGTGAACAGGGGACGAATCAGCCCCAGCATTTT. Protein product: CASSEQGTNQPQHF. The rearrangement uses TRBV10-2 and TRBJ1-5; 7 bases map to TRBD1. The CDR3 contains 14 residues. Trimming removed 3 bases from V and 4 bases from J; junction bases left unmatched: 3. CDR1 WSHSY and CDR2 SAAADI come from the germline V gene.

The V gene is TRBV11-2, the J gene TRBJ1-2; a possible D gene is TRBD1 (6 bases). V was cut by 5 bases and J by 5 bases, with 9 bases left in between. Per germline, CDR1 SGHAT and CDR2 FQNNGV. This CDR3 spans 12 amino acids. The CDR3 region has the DNA TGTGCCAGCAGCCAGGACAGATATGGCTACACCTTC. It translates to CASSQDRYGYTF.

CDR3 nucleotides: TGTGCCAGCAGGGAAACACTAGCGAATCGCTACGAGCAGTACTTC. It is translated as CASRETLANRYEQYF. The chain is built from TRBV6-6 and TRBJ2-7; 7 positions match TRBD2. Germline CDR1 is MNHNY and CDR2 is SVGAGI (reference sequence). This CDR3 is 15 amino acids long. V lost 6 bases and J lost 3; bases outside the gene matches: 11.

This chain uses TRBV13 with TRBJ1-4, with D possibly matching TRBD1 (6 bases). Per the germline V gene, CDR1 is PRHDT and CDR2 is FYEKMQ (reference sequence). The V and J ends lost 5 bases and 2 bases respectively, with 15 bases between them. CDR3 size: 16 residues. The CDR3 DNA reads as TGTGCCAGCAGCGTCGGAACAGGGTTGACTAATGAAAAACTGTTTTTT. It translates to CASSVGTGLTNEKLFF.

Notes on this clone: This sample includes further DNA sequences coding for the same CDR3. The CDR3 nucleotides are TGCGCCAGCAGCCAAGAACCCGGGCCATACAATGAGCAGTTCTTC. It translates to CASSQEPGPYNEQFF. The V call is TRBV4-3, the J call TRBJ2-1; D gene uncertain. With 0 bases removed from V and 4 bases from J, the gap between germline ends came to 10 bases. The CDR3 runs to 15 residues. CDR1 LGHNA and CDR2 YSLEER come from the germline V gene.

CDR3 coding DNA: TGTGCCAGCAGTTTTAGGGACAGGGGAAATCAGCCCCAGCATTTT. This translates into CASSFRDRGNQPQHF. The chain uses TRBV28 and TRBJ1-5; TRBD1 matches at 10 bases. CDR1 is MDHEN, CDR2 SYDVKM, per germline. The J segment lost 4 bases and the V segment lost 3 bases, leaving 3 bases of the junction unmatched. The CDR3 runs to 15 residues.

About this clone itself: The same CDR3 arises from other DNA sequences in this sample as well. This chain connects TRBV7-8 to TRBJ1-5; weak D call: TRBD1 (6 bases). The length of the CDR3 is 14 residues. Germline V gives CDR1 SGHVS, CDR2 FQNEAQ. Trimming took off 1 base at V and 6 bases at J, with 10 bases between the two ends. In DNA form, the CDR3 reads TGTGCCAGCAGCTTAGGCAGGGGTGGTCAGCCCCAGCATTTT. It yields the protein CASSLGRGGQPQHF.

The chain joins TRBV5-1 to TRBJ2-5, with D maybe TRBD2 (6 bases). Germline CDR1 reads SGHRS; CDR2 reads YFSETQ. Trimming stripped 0 bases from V and 5 bases from J, with 11 bases between. The CDR3 spans 14 residues. CDR3 coding DNA: TGCGCCAGCAGCTTGGCCCCGGGAGCGGAGACCCAGTACTTC. Translation gives CASSLAPGAETQYF. Based on the CDR3 plus reference TRBV5-1 and TRBJ2-5, the full variable domain is KAGVTQTPRYLIKTRGQQVTLSCSPISGHRSVSWYQQTPGQGLQFLFEYFSETQRNKGNFPGRFSGRQFSNSRSEMNVSTLELGDSALYLCASSLAPGAETQYFGPGTRLLVL.

A word on this clone: Relative to the germline gene, one junction end is altered; a read error may explain this. J is TRBJ2-2 and V is TRBV4-1; D perhaps matches TRBD1 (6 bases). The CDR3 spans 18 residues. The V gene's germline CDR1 is MGHRA and CDR2 YSYEKL. The CDR3 sequence: CASSQDPRQECRVRGAVF. Written as DNA, the CDR3 is TGCGCCAGCAGCCAAGATCCAAGACAGGAATGTAGGGTCCGGGGAGCTGTTTTT.

The rearrangement links TRBV7-8 to TRBJ1-1, with a tentative D call TRBD1 (5 bases). This CDR3 spans 15 amino acids. Trimming shortened V by 4 bases and J by 2 bases, and 14 bases separated the two germline ends. Germline CDR1 SGHVS, CDR2 FQNEAQ. The CDR3 spells CASSSVRTSNTEAFF. For the CDR3, the DNA is TGTGCCAGCAGCTCCGTTAGGACATCCAACACTGAAGCTTTCTTT.

About this clone itself: Other DNA variants within this sample encode the same CDR3. V gene TRBV5-1 combines with J gene TRBJ2-3, with TRBD2 as a possible D gene (6 bases). Deletions cut 4 bases from V and 0 bases from J, with 12 bases between. Germline V gene data show CDR1 as SGHRS and CDR2 as YFSETQ. CDR3 size: 15 residues. The CDR3, as DNA: TGCGCCAGCAGCCGAACTAGCCCTAGCACAGATACGCAGTATTTT. Its protein product is CASSRTSPSTDTQYF.

V gene TRBV5-1 combines with J gene TRBJ2-5; 10 nucleotides match TRBD2. The germline V gene has CDR1 SGHRS and CDR2 YFSETQ. The CDR3 totals 16 residues. V lost 3 bases, J lost 2 bases, and 7 bases stayed unmatched. The CDR3 sequence: CASSSEGAGGQETQYF. Here the CDR3 DNA reads TGCGCCAGCAGCTCGGAGGGAGCGGGAGGGCAAGAGACCCAGTACTTC.

This clone was observed a handful of times. The chain joins TRBV15 to TRBJ2-1, with 9 bases identical to TRBD1. Germline lookup yields CDR1 LNHNV and CDR2 YYDKDF (reference sequence). The length of the CDR3 is 14 residues. Trimming cost V 5 bases and J 4 bases; bases outside gene matches: 3. In DNA form, the CDR3 reads TGTGCCACCAGCCCGGGACAGGGATACAATGAGCAGTTCTTC. This encodes CATSPGQGYNEQFF.